This passage covers 8 T cell receptor beta chains from one sample sequenced in a study of siplizumab effects on memory and regulatory T cells (dated by TCRdb to between 2019 and 2020). Library preparation employed the immunoSEQ multiplex PCR assay. TCRdb retrieved this table from immuneACCESS and kept in-frame rearrangements only. Not all clones are present; in checked studies, unresolved V genes account for under half, and no reason is known for the remainder. The sample table holds about 85,000 clones, of which approximately 95% were seen once. The leading ten clones occupy 18% of the sample. Sequences were obtained from CD8+ T cells sorted from blood. The receptor set was obtained from a human donor in good health.

The genes are TRBV27 and TRBJ2-1; no definite D call. CDR1 is MNHEY and CDR2 is SMNVEV in the germline V gene (reference sequence). The CDR3 spans 13 residues. V lost 0 bases and J lost 9, with 9 bases in between. The CDR3 coding sequence is TGTGCCAGCAGTTTATCATCAATCACTGAGCAGTTCTTC. The encoded protein is CASSLSSITEQFF.

As to this clone: Other DNA sequences in the sample encode the same CDR3. This chain links TRBV19 with TRBJ2-1; a possible D gene is TRBD2 (5 bases). The V end lost 1 base, the J end lost 0 bases, and 7 bases lay between the germline ends. This CDR3 spans 15 amino acids. Germline loops: CDR1 LNHDA, CDR2 SQIVND (reference sequence). CDR3 amino acids: CASSIAGSSYNEQFF. DNA for the CDR3: TGTGCCAGTAGTATAGCGGGGAGCTCCTACAATGAGCAGTTCTTC.

V is TRBV29-1 and J is TRBJ2-4; no reliable D call. Germline CDR1 and CDR2: SQVTM and ANQGSEA. The CDR3 spans 14 residues. V was shortened by 4 bases and J by 0 bases, with 10 bases between the two germline ends. CDR3 DNA sequence: TGCAGCGTTGGAGAAGGCCCAGCCAAAAACATTCAGTACTTC. It translates to CSVGEGPAKNIQYF.

V is TRBV11-2 and J is TRBJ2-7, with D perhaps matching TRBD2 (5 bases). This CDR3 has 14 amino acids. Trimming stripped 5 bases from V and 2 bases from J, with 13 bases between. The germline gives CDR1 SGHAT, CDR2 FQNNGV. CDR3 amino acids: CASSVSPGTYEQYF. The CDR3 DNA follows: TGTGCCAGCAGCGTCAGTCCGGGGACCTACGAGCAGTACTTC.

The genes are TRBV4-1 and TRBJ2-7; D unclear. The V gene lost 0 bases and the J gene lost 4 bases, with 10 bases spanning the gap. This CDR3 has 14 amino acids. CDR1 and CDR2 (germline): MGHRA, YSYEKL. This chain's CDR3 is CASSQDNRKYEQYF. CDR3 bases: TGCGCCAGCAGCCAAGATAACAGAAAATACGAGCAGTACTTC.

This chain links TRBV7-9 with TRBJ2-3; maybe TRBD1 (7 bases). Per germline, CDR1 SEHNR and CDR2 FQNEAQ (reference sequence). CDR3 length equals 16 residues. V lost 4 bases and J 2 bases, leaving 16 bases between the germline ends. Here the CDR3 reads CASSWRDSEFTDTQYF. DNA for the CDR3: TGTGCCAGCAGCTGGAGGGACAGTGAATTCACAGATACGCAGTATTTT.

The rearrangement joins TRBV6-5 to TRBJ1-2; D is unresolved. CDR1 and CDR2 (germline): MNHEY, SVGAGI. V lost 8 bases, J lost 3 bases, and 13 bases lay in between. The CDR3 covers 13 residues. Here the CDR3 reads CASSGFRDYGYTF. In DNA, the CDR3 is TGTGCCAGCTCCGGCTTCCGGGACTATGGCTACACCTTC.

The genes are TRBV4-1 and TRBJ2-7, with D perhaps matching TRBD1 (5 bases). The CDR3 contains 15 residues. Per germline, CDR1 MGHRA and CDR2 YSYEKL. Trimming left V 6 bases short and J 0 bases short, with 15 bases between. The CDR3 sequence is CASRVTTENSYEQYF. The DNA of the CDR3 is TGCGCCAGCAGAGTCACGACAGAAAACTCCTACGAGCAGTACTTC.